This entry lists 20 T cell receptor beta chains sequenced from one sample in a study of identical twins (dated by TCRdb to about 2016). The library relied on 5' RACE. The sequencing machine was an Illumina HiSeq 2000. The public reads were quality trimmed at Q25 with fastp and then assembled into clones with MiXCR by TCRdb, keeping productive beta chains. Every entry covers one CDR3 protein and lists the most common genes and DNA from its rows. The sample yields some 630,000 distinct CDR3 sequences; around 7.4% were counted once. Of the sample, over 1.5% falls within the top ten clones. The same data also went into a second study, on yellow fever vaccine responses in identical twins.

Sequencing used PBMCs. All receptors come from a woman aged 18-29 years in good health.

A few counts support this clonotype. This chain joins TRBV2 and TRBJ2-7; 9 positions match TRBD1. The V gene's germline CDR1 is SNHLY and CDR2 FYNNEI. J lost 3 bases, V lost 7 bases, and 7 bases had no gene match. This CDR3 spans 14 amino acids. The CDR3 DNA follows: TGTGCCAGCAATGCCGGGACAGGGAACTACGAGCAGTACGTC. It specifies CASNAGTGNYEQYV.

CDR3 residues: CASSFLWIGGTGELFF. CDR3 DNA: TGTGCCAGCAGTTTCCTCTGGATAGGGGGTACCGGGGAGCTGTTTTTT. The rearrangement uses TRBV27 and TRBJ2-2; D is possibly TRBD1 (6 bases). The CDR3 is 16 residues long. V lost 3 bases and J 5 bases, leaving 16 bases between the germline ends. The germline V gene encodes CDR1 MNHEY and CDR2 SMNVEV (reference sequence).

The chain uses TRBV18 and TRBJ2-5; D not resolved. Germline loops: CDR1 KGHSH, CDR2 LQKENI. The length of the CDR3 is 12 residues. Trimming cost V 2 bases and J 5 bases, with 6 bases left between them. CDR3 residues: CASSPYSETQYF. The DNA for the CDR3 is TGTGCCAGCTCACCATATTCGGAGACCCAGTACTTC.

The chain uses TRBV20-1 and TRBJ2-3; TRBD1 matches 8 bases. V lost 3 bases to trimming and J lost 2 bases; unmatched junction nucleotides: 4. The germline V gene encodes CDR1 DFQATT and CDR2 SNEGSKA (reference sequence). The CDR3 spans 14 residues. The CDR3 coding sequence is TGCAGTGCTAGGGGACAGGAGATCACAGATACGCAGTATTTT. This codes for CSARGQEITDTQYF.

This clonotype was recorded at least ten times. This sequence joins TRBV29-1 and TRBJ1-1, with D hard to call. Germline V gives CDR1 SQVTM, CDR2 ANQGSEA. The CDR3 length is 16 residues. V was cut by 7 bases and J by 8 bases, with 29 bases left in between. As DNA, the CDR3 is TGCAGCGGTTGGACCTCTAAGCGGGATTACCGTCGGGAAGCTTTCTTT. It encodes CSGWTSKRDYRREAFF.

DNA of the CDR3: TGTGCCAGCAGGCCTGCCGGGACTAGCGGTCCCTACGAGCAGTACTTC. It translates to CASRPAGTSGPYEQYF. The rearrangement links TRBV28 to TRBJ2-7, with 11 bases that match TRBD2. The CDR3 is 16 residues long. Germline V gene data show CDR1 as MDHEN and CDR2 as SYDVKM. J was trimmed by 2 bases and V by 6 bases; bases with no gene match: 9.

V usage is TRBV9 and J usage is TRBJ2-1, with unresolved D. Trimming removed 3 bases from V and 0 bases from J, with 10 bases in between. Germline values: CDR1 SGDLS, CDR2 YYNGEE. This CDR3 comprises 15 residues. This CDR3 reads CASSASHSSYNEQFF. In nucleotides, the CDR3 is TGTGCCAGCAGCGCGTCCCATAGCTCCTACAATGAGCAGTTCTTC.

The CDR3: CASSTFSGSSYEQYF. The CDR3 DNA sequence: TGTGCCAGCAGTACCTTTAGCGGGAGCTCCTACGAGCAGTACTTC. The chain joins TRBV6-1 to TRBJ2-7; 9 nucleotides align to TRBD2. The CDR3 totals 15 residues. The V gene end was trimmed by 5 bases and the J gene end by 0 bases; junction bases not matched to a gene: 5. From germline, CDR1 is MNHNS and CDR2 SASEGT.

The chain uses TRBV20-1 and TRBJ2-7; 7 bases match TRBD2. Germline V lookup: CDR1 DFQATT, CDR2 SNEGSKA (reference sequence). This CDR3 region has 12 residues. The J segment lost 0 bases and the V segment lost 7 bases, leaving 3 bases of the junction unmatched. In nucleotides, the CDR3 is TGCAGTGGAGCGGGGCTCTCCTACGAGCAGTACGTC. It codes for CSGAGLSYEQYV.

This clonotype was seen only a few times. The V call is TRBV27, the J call TRBJ2-1; 7 bases align to TRBD2. Germline values: CDR1 MNHEY, CDR2 SMNVEV (reference sequence). The CDR3 runs 17 residues. The trim removed 4 bases at V and 7 bases at J, leaving 16 bases unmatched. The CDR3 nucleotides read TGTGCCAGCAGTTACCTCCCCGGACTAGGAATGTTGAATGAGCAGTTCTTC. Amino acid sequence: CASSYLPGLGMLNEQFF.

The chain has TRBV12-3 or TRBV12-4 and TRBJ2-1; 11 nucleotides match TRBD2. The CDR3 has 16 amino acids. Trimming took 5 bases from V and 3 from J; bases not matched to a gene: 6. CDR3 amino acids: CASSNRLAGSYNEQFF. The DNA for the CDR3 is TGTGCCAGCAGTAATAGACTAGCGGGAAGCTACAATGAGCAGTTCTTC.

The rearrangement links TRBV7-6 to TRBJ2-1; unclear D gene. The CDR3 covers 15 residues. V was cut by 3 bases and J by 7 bases, with 16 bases left in between. Germline V gives CDR1 SGHVS, CDR2 FNYEAQ. CDR3 in amino acids: CASSFGYAIANEQFF. The DNA of the CDR3 is TGTGCCAGCAGCTTTGGGTACGCCATTGCGAATGAGCAGTTCTTC.

This clonotype showed up many times. This sequence joins TRBV27 and TRBJ2-7; 7 bases match TRBD1. V lost 8 bases and J lost 2; bases outside the gene matches: 3. In germline, CDR1 is MNHEY, CDR2 SMNVEV (reference sequence). The CDR3 consists of 12 residues. The CDR3 DNA reads TGTGCCAGCCGGGACAGTGCCTACGAGCAGTACTTC. Its translation is CASRDSAYEQYF.

This chain links TRBV4-1 with TRBJ2-2, with 7 bases identical to TRBD2. The junction had 8 bases not matched to a gene; V was cut back by 4 bases and J by 3 bases. Per germline, CDR1 MGHRA and CDR2 YSYEKL. The CDR3 has 16 residues. This chain's CDR3 is CASSPETGGYTGELFF. The CDR3, as DNA: TGCGCCAGCAGCCCCGAGACGGGGGGTTACACCGGGGAGCTGTTTTTT.

This clonotype was counted between two and nine times. V usage is TRBV14 and J usage is TRBJ2-1; D possibly corresponds to TRBD1 (6 bases). There are 13 residues in the CDR3. Looked up from germline, CDR1 is SGHDN and CDR2 is FVKESK. Trimming took 5 bases from V and 13 from J, leaving 18 bases between them. This CDR3 is CASSKGGLIDQFF. The CDR3 DNA reads as TGTGCCAGCAGCAAAGGGGGTTTGATTGACCAGTTCTTC.

This clonotype has just a few counts. The chain is built from TRBV3-1 and TRBJ2-5, with D perhaps assigned TRBD1 or TRBD2 (6 bases each). In germline, CDR1 is LGHDT, CDR2 YNNKEL (reference sequence). V lost 4 bases, J lost 5 bases, and 20 bases lay in between. The CDR3 extends over 16 amino acids. The CDR3 spells CASSPREVGGRETQYF. As DNA, the CDR3 is TGTGCCAGCAGCCCCCGAGAGGTTGGGGGGCGGGAGACCCAGTACTTC.

This clonotype was seen at least ten times. The chain links TRBV29-1 to TRBJ2-7, with a tentative D call TRBD2 (5 bases). The CDR3 has 13 residues. The germline V gene encodes CDR1 SQVTM and CDR2 ANQGSEA. The ends were cut back, 5 bases at V and 6 bases at J, with 17 bases in the middle. This chain's CDR3 is CSVQTTLSLEQYF. The DNA for the CDR3 is TGCAGCGTTCAGACTACCTTATCCCTCGAGCAGTACTTC.

This chain connects TRBV5-1 to TRBJ2-2, with D possibly being TRBD1 (6 bases). From germline, CDR1 is SGHRS and CDR2 YFSETQ. Trimming cost V 4 bases and J 7 bases, with 29 bases left between them. CDR3 size: 19 residues. CDR3: CASSPVWVQNPGAIGELFF. The CDR3 DNA follows: TGCGCCAGCAGCCCGGTCTGGGTACAAAACCCAGGGGCCATCGGGGAGCTGTTTTTT.

This clonotype was recorded many times. The gene calls are TRBV29-1 and TRBJ2-7; 11 bases fit TRBD1. The CDR3 totals 14 residues. The germline CDR1 and CDR2 sequences are SQVTM and ANQGSEA. The V segment lost 1 base and the J segment 6 bases; nucleotides outside the gene matches: 5. The CDR3 DNA reads as TGCAGCGTTGAAGGGACAGGGGGCGAATCCGAGCAGTACTTC. It is translated as CSVEGTGGESEQYF.

This clonotype occurred many times. The V and J genes are TRBV5-1 and TRBJ2-3; D remains ambiguous. Trimming cost V 2 bases and J 4 bases, with 5 bases left between them. The CDR3 totals 12 residues. Germline V lookup: CDR1 SGHRS, CDR2 YFSETQ. CDR3 loop: CASSFTSDTQYF. CDR3 bases: TGCGCCAGCAGCTTTACATCAGATACGCAGTATTTT.